The clone carrying this T cell receptor beta chain was detected a few times. The target antigen is unknown. The CDR3 totals 13 residues. The ends were cut back, 5 bases at V and 7 bases at J, with 14 bases in the middle. CDR1 is LNHDA, CDR2 SQIVND, per germline (reference sequence). Constant-region reverse primers amplified full-length variable regions, followed by semi-nested Nested Universal Primer A PCR. TCRdb passed the 5' RACE reads through MiXCR, listing each CDR3 protein once. The sample lists 55,000 to 80,000 distinct CDR3 sequences; about 20% were seen once. Study-level results: In terms of TCR gene usage, tumor memory CD4+ T cells clustered together with blood and lymph node memory CD4+ cells, as well as with lymph node naive CD4+ cells.

The sequence came from a female donor with breast cancer. The material sequenced was memory CD4+ T cells sorted from a lymph node. Specified subset: memory CD4+ T cells, CD4+CD45RO+CD25-. This rearrangement joins TRBV19 to TRBJ1-2; possible D gene TRBD1, 6 bases. The chain's CDR3 is CASSPTGLRGYTF. The CDR3 nucleotides read TGTGCCAGTAGTCCAACAGGGCTCCGTGGCTACACCTTC.